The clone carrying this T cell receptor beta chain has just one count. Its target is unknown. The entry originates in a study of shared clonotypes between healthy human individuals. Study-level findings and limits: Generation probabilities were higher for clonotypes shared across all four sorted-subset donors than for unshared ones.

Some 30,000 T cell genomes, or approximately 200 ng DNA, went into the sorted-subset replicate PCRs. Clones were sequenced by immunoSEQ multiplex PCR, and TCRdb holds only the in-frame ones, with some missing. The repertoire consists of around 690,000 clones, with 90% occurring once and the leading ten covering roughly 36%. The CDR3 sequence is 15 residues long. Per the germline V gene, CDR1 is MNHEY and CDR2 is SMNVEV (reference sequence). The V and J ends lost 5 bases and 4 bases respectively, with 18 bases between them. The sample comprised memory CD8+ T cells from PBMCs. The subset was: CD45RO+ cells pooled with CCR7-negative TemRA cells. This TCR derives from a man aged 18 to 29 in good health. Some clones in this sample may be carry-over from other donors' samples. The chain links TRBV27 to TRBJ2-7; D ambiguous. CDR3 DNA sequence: TGTGCCAGCAGTCCCCTCCCACCGAGCCAGTACGAGCAGTACTTC. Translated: CASSPLPPSQYEQYF.